A single sample gave rise to the 8 T cell receptor beta chains below, sequenced in a study of shared clonotypes between healthy human individuals. TCRdb keeps only in-frame clones here, not all; method: immunoSEQ multiplex PCR. Here the sample spans roughly 2.1 million clones, approximately 94% being singletons. CD45RO-negative cells were positively selected for CCR7, leaving out terminally differentiated effector memory CD45RA+ cells. The specimen was naive CD8+ T cells from PBMCs. The receptors here all came from a man between 18 and 29 years old in good health. Some clones in this sample may be carry-over from other donors' samples.

Note on this clone: Different DNA sequences within this sample yield the same CDR3. This rearrangement joins TRBV18 to TRBJ2-1; 9 positions match TRBD2. The V gene end was trimmed by 0 bases and the J gene end by 1 base; junction bases not matched to a gene: 4. CDR3 length: 17 amino acids. Per the germline V gene, CDR1 is KGHSH and CDR2 is LQKENI. The CDR3 sequence is CASSPPGLAGSYNEQFF. Here the CDR3 DNA reads TGTGCCAGCTCACCACCAGGGCTAGCGGGATCCTACAATGAGCAGTTCTTC.

The chain links TRBV5-1 to TRBJ2-3, with D possibly TRBD1 on 6 matching bases. Germline V gene data show CDR1 as SGHRS and CDR2 as YFSETQ. This CDR3 comprises 17 residues. V lost 0 bases to trimming and J lost 3 bases, with 17 bases between them. This CDR3 is CASSLEGWGQGTDTQYF. The CDR3 DNA follows: TGCGCCAGCAGCTTGGAGGGTTGGGGCCAGGGGACAGATACGCAGTATTTT.

This clone was detected once. The CDR3 here is CASSFRLPSGRRDEQFF. CDR3 DNA sequence: TGTGCCAGCAGCTTCAGGCTCCCCAGCGGGAGGAGGGATGAGCAGTTCTTC. This sequence joins TRBV7-2 and TRBJ2-1; TRBD2 matches at 9 bases. Looked up from germline, CDR1 is SGHTA and CDR2 is FQGNSA. Trimming removed 3 bases from V and 8 bases from J; junction bases left unmatched: 14. The CDR3 is made up of 17 amino acids.

The chain employs TRBV18 and TRBJ2-1; D gene uncertain. The V gene lost 3 bases and the J gene lost 8 bases, with 5 bases spanning the gap. CDR3 size: 11 residues. Germline V gives CDR1 KGHSH, CDR2 LQKENI. The CDR3 loop is CASSPADEQFF. The DNA of the CDR3 is TGTGCCAGCTCACCGGCGGATGAGCAGTTCTTC. The full variable domain, rest sourced from reference TRBV18 and TRBJ2-1, is NAGVMQNPRHLVRRRGQEARLRCSPMKGHSHVYWYRQLPEEGLKFMVYLQKENIIDESGMPKERFSAEFPKEGPSILRIQQVVRGDSAAYFCASSPADEQFFGPGTRLTVL.

The gene calls are TRBV29-1 and TRBJ1-2; D ambiguous. Trimming stripped 7 bases from V and 8 bases from J, with 23 bases between. Germline values: CDR1 SQVTM, CDR2 ANQGSEA. This CDR3 region has 14 residues. The CDR3 loop reads CSARGVAQVGGYTF. The CDR3 nucleotides are TGCAGCGCCCGTGGGGTCGCCCAGGTTGGAGGCTACACCTTC.

The genes are TRBV6-1 and TRBJ2-1; 7 bases line up with TRBD2. Losses at the gene ends were 3 bases for V and 9 bases for J; bases not matched to a gene: 2. CDR1 is MNHNS and CDR2 is SASEGT in the germline V gene. This CDR3 contains 12 residues. CDR3 bases: TGTGCCAGCAGTGAGACTAGCACTGAGCAGTTCTTC. Translated: CASSETSTEQFF.

The CDR3 reads CASSPWDRDNEQFF. CDR3 DNA sequence: TGTGCCAGCAGCCCCTGGGACAGGGACAATGAGCAGTTCTTC. The V call is TRBV9, the J call TRBJ2-1; 9 bases match TRBD1. This CDR3 has 14 amino acids. V lost 4 bases and J lost 5; bases outside the gene matches: 4. Per germline, CDR1 SGDLS and CDR2 YYNGEE.

The chain joins TRBV30 to TRBJ2-7; tentative D call: TRBD1 (6 bases). The CDR3 runs 11 residues. The germline V gene has CDR1 GTSNPN and CDR2 SVGIG (reference sequence). Between the trimmed V and J ends, which lost 5 bases and 4 bases, there was a span of 9 bases. In DNA, the CDR3 is TGTGCCTGGTCGGACAGTTACGAGCAGTACTTC. Translation gives CAWSDSYEQYF.